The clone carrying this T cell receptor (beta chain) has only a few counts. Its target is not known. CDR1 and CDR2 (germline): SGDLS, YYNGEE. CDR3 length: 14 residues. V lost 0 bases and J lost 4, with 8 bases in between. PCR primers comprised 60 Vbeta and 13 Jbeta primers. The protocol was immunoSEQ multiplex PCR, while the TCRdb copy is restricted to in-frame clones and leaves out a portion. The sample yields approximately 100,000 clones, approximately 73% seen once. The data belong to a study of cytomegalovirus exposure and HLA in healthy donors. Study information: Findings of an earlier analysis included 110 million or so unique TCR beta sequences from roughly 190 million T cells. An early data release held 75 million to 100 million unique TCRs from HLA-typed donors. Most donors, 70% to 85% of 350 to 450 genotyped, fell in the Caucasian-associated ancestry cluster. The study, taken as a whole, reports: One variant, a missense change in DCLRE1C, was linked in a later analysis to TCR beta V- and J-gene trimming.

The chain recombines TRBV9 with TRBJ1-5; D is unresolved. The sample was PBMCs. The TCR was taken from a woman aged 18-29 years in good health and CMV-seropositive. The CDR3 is CASSVGAPNQPQHF. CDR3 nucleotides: TGTGCCAGCAGCGTAGGAGCCCCTAATCAGCCCCAGCATTTT.